This T cell receptor (beta chain) was sequenced during a study of Graves' ophthalmopathy and Graves' hyperthyroidism. Notes on the study in general: Detection in blood was also observed for most expanded thyroid clonotypes above 0.001 frequency. The model flagged ophthalmopathy progression at 65% to 71% sensitivity and 72.22% specificity.

The junction had 16 bases not matched to a gene; V was cut back by 8 bases and J by 0 bases. The CDR3 sequence is 18 residues long. Looked up from germline, CDR1 is ENHRY and CDR2 is SYGVKD. Amplification targeted the TCR beta CDR3 regions, with RNA transcripts as the source material. HTBI-primed RT-PCR formed the first round, and a multiplex PCR formed the second. TCRdb processed the multiplex PCR reads anew with MiXCR; each CDR3 protein has one entry. The sample records about 380,000 distinct CDR3 sequences, 15% being singletons. In the case of this clonotype: Its antigen is undetermined.

Each hyperthyroidism patient was newly diagnosed, with under 2 months' duration, and aged 18 to 65. It was from more than 9 ml of fresh peripheral blood that the PBMCs came. The V and J genes are TRBV10-3 and TRBJ1-1; 9 positions match TRBD1. Sequencing was done on a sample of peripheral blood. The TCR sequence derives from a woman under 30 with stable Graves' hyperthyroidism. This CDR3 is CAIRRTGGETTMNTEAFF. In nucleotides, the CDR3 is TGTGCCATCCGTAGAACAGGGGGCGAAACGACCATGAACACTGAAGCTTTCTTT.